Listed below are T cell receptor beta chains from one sample, sequenced in a study of PD-1 blockade in classical Hodgkin lymphoma. Using immunoSEQ multiplex PCR, the repertoire was profiled, and TCRdb retains in-frame clones only, with some absent. The table includes more than 55,000 clones, more than 70% detected once. Sequencing was performed on peripheral blood mononuclear cells (PBMCs), taken before the second cycle of nivolumab. Receptor source: a human donor with classical Hodgkin lymphoma. Both conserved end residues are part of each CDR3. Fields, in order: clone size, J gene, D gene, V gene, CDR3 length, CDR3 protein, CDR3 DNA. A D gene is named only where the DNA matches it firmly. Size values are once, few and many counts, or a class for expanded clones, and some rows have none.

NA	TRBJ2-2	TRBD1	TRBV5-1	14	CASSTGQGTGELFF	TGCGCCAGCAGCACGGGACAGGGTACCGGGGAGCTGTTTTTT
NA	TRBJ2-7	NA	TRBV7-6	15	CASSPRLGDSYEQYF	TGTGCCAGCAGCCCGCGGTTAGGTGATTCCTACGAGCAGTACTTC
NA	TRBJ2-2	NA	TRBV7-9	13	CASSLNLPGELFF	TGTGCCAGCAGCTTAAATTTACCCGGGGAGCTGTTTTTT
once	TRBJ1-4	TRBD1	TRBV6-6	15	CASSGDRATNEKLFF	TGTGCCAGCAGTGGGGACAGGGCAACTAATGAAAAACTGTTTTTT
NA	TRBJ2-3	NA	TRBV9	12	CASSVAPDTQYF	TGTGCCAGCAGCGTAGCTCCAGATACGCAGTATTTT
NA	TRBJ2-7	TRBD1	TRBV5-1	14	CASSYGQGAEEQYF	TGCGCCAGCAGTTACGGACAGGGGGCGGAAGAGCAGTACTTC
NA	TRBJ1-1	TRBD1	TRBV27	17	CASSYDRGSFGNTEAFF	TGTGCCAGCAGCTACGACAGGGGTTCTTTTGGAAACACTGAAGCTTTCTTT
NA	TRBJ1-5	NA	TRBV12-5	17	CASGLAAGQLSNQPQHF	TGTGCTAGTGGTTTGGCAGCGGGACAACTTAGCAATCAGCCCCAGCATTTT
few	TRBJ1-1	NA	TRBV6-1	9	CASSDREFF	TGTGCCAGCAGTGACAGGGAATTCTTT
NA	TRBJ2-7	NA	TRBV7-8	12	CASSLGVNEQYF	TGTGCCAGCAGCTTAGGCGTTAACGAGCAGTACTTC
NA	TRBJ2-5	NA	TRBV6-5	15	CASSDPPGPQETQYF	TGTGCCAGCAGCGATCCGCCAGGCCCCCAAGAGACCCAGTACTTC
NA	TRBJ2-5	TRBD1	TRBV5-1	13	CASRWGQGETQYF	TGCGCCAGCAGATGGGGACAGGGAGAGACCCAGTACTTC
NA	TRBJ2-3	TRBD1	TRBV5-1	12	CASSRDRGGQYF	TGCGCCAGCAGCCGGGACAGAGGGGGGCAGTATTTT
NA	TRBJ2-7	TRBD2	TRBV5-1	15	CASSTSGGGLYEQYF	TGCGCCAGCAGCACCTCCGGCGGGGGGCTCTACGAGCAGTACTTC
NA	TRBJ2-3	TRBD1	TRBV10-3	15	CAISEGDRATDTQYF	TGTGCCATCAGTGAGGGGGACAGGGCCACAGATACGCAGTATTTT
NA	TRBJ2-7	NA	TRBV10-2	14	CASLSGSRGHEQYF	TGCGCCAGCCTATCGGGATCCAGAGGGCACGAGCAGTACTTC
NA	TRBJ1-1	NA	TRBV5-1	16	CASSSSVTGPNTEAFF	TGCGCCAGCAGCTCAAGTGTGACAGGTCCGAACACTGAAGCTTTCTTT
NA	TRBJ2-2	TRBD1	TRBV5-1	18	CASSTLKMQGARGGELFF	TGCGCCAGCAGCACTTTAAAAATGCAGGGGGCTCGTGGCGGGGAGCTGTTTTTT
NA	TRBJ2-5	NA	TRBV4-1	13	CASSLGPVETQYF	TGCGCCAGCAGCCTAGGACCCGTTGAGACCCAGTACTTC
once	TRBJ1-2	NA	TRBV5-1	12	CASSLDKHGYTF	TGCGCCAGCAGCTTGGACAAGCATGGCTACACCTTC
NA	TRBJ2-7	NA	TRBV5-1	12	CASGDGFYEQYF	TGCGCCAGCGGGGACGGGTTCTACGAGCAGTACTTC
NA	TRBJ1-1	NA	TRBV7-8	14	CASSSPRKNTEAFF	TGTGCCAGCAGCTCGCCCAGAAAGAACACTGAAGCTTTCTTT
NA	TRBJ2-1	NA	TRBV28	15	CASRPMTTGYNEQFF	TGTGCCAGCAGACCAATGACTACAGGGTACAATGAGCAGTTCTTC
once	TRBJ1-4	NA	TRBV5-1	14	CASSFVGVEEKLFF	TGCGCCAGCAGCTTCGTGGGGGTGGAGGAAAAACTGTTTTTT
NA	TRBJ2-7	TRBD2	TRBV6-6	14	CAVNAGGKKYEQYF	TGTGCCGTCAACGCGGGGGGGAAAAAATACGAGCAGTACTTC
NA	TRBJ1-2	NA	TRBV5-1	14	CASRSTTGSDGYTF	TGCGCCAGCAGATCTACAACAGGGTCTGATGGCTACACCTTC
once	TRBJ1-1	NA	TRBV11-2	13	CASSFLQDFEAFF	TGTGCCAGCAGCTTTTTACAGGACTTTGAAGCTTTCTTT
NA	TRBJ2-2	NA	TRBV9	16	CASSPSGGANTGELFF	TGTGCCAGCAGCCCCAGTGGCGGAGCGAACACCGGGGAGCTGTTTTTT
NA	TRBJ2-3	TRBD2	TRBV5-1	16	CASSPWLAGGTDTQYF	TGCGCCAGCAGCCCCTGGCTAGCGGGGGGCACAGATACGCAGTATTTT
NA	TRBJ2-3	TRBD2	TRBV10-3	13	CATRAGETDTQYF	TGTGCCACCCGAGCGGGGGAGACAGATACGCAGTATTTT
NA	TRBJ1-2	NA	TRBV5-1	15	CASSPTGGTEYGYTF	TGCGCCAGCAGCCCCACGGGGGGTACGGAGTATGGCTACACCTTC
NA	TRBJ1-1	NA	TRBV7-8	15	CASSISQGMNTEAFF	TGTGCCAGCAGCATCTCACAGGGTATGAACACTGAAGCTTTCTTT
NA	TRBJ2-1	NA	TRBV5-1	14	CASSLDRDYNEQFF	TGCGCCAGCAGCCTTGACAGAGATTACAATGAGCAGTTCTTC
NA	TRBJ1-5	NA	TRBV28	15	CASSLPTRSNQPQHF	TGTGCCAGCAGTTTACCGACACGGAGCAATCAGCCCCAGCATTTT
NA	TRBJ2-7	NA	TRBV6-6	14	CASRNSPLVYEQYF	TGTGCCAGCCGCAACTCCCCTCTCGTGTACGAGCAGTACTTC
NA	TRBJ2-3	TRBD1	TRBV27	16	CASSSWQGEITDTQYF	TGTGCCAGCAGTTCCTGGCAGGGGGAGATCACAGATACGCAGTATTTT
NA	TRBJ1-2	NA	TRBV25-1	15	CASSDVTASNYGYTF	TGTGCCAGCAGTGACGTTACAGCCTCTAACTATGGCTACACCTTC
few	TRBJ1-6	TRBD1	TRBV30	13	CAWKTGGNSPLHF	TGTGCCTGGAAGACAGGGGGCAATTCACCCCTCCACTTT
NA	TRBJ1-5	NA	TRBV7-9	13	CASSLVGSQPQHF	TGTGCCAGCAGCTTAGTCGGGTCTCAGCCCCAGCATTTT
NA	TRBJ2-2	NA	TRBV5-1	12	CASSSGTGELFF	TGCGCCAGCAGCTCCGGCACCGGGGAGCTGTTTTTT
NA	TRBJ2-7	NA	TRBV6-5	15	CASTAMGESSYEQYF	TGTGCCAGCACCGCCATGGGGGAAAGCTCCTACGAGCAGTACTTC
NA	TRBJ1-2	TRBD1	TRBV5-1	15	CASSSQGQGAGGYTF	TGCGCCAGCAGCTCACAAGGACAGGGGGCGGGTGGCTACACCTTC
NA	TRBJ2-1	TRBD2	TRBV7-3	17	CASSPAGTSGVYNEQFF	TGTGCCAGCAGCCCCGCCGGGACTAGCGGGGTTTACAATGAGCAGTTCTTC
NA	TRBJ2-5	NA	TRBV9	15	CASSVGQVAQETQYF	TGTGCCAGCAGCGTGGGGCAGGTAGCCCAAGAGACCCAGTACTTC
NA	TRBJ2-5	TRBD1	TRBV13	16	CASSSRDRGATETQYF	TGTGCCAGCAGCTCCCGGGACAGGGGGGCCACAGAGACCCAGTACTTC
NA	TRBJ1-5	NA	TRBV5-1	15	CASSLIPGDGQPQHF	TGCGCCAGCAGCTTGATCCCTGGGGACGGCCAGCCCCAGCATTTT
NA	TRBJ1-5	TRBD1	TRBV29-1	13	CSVAGGDGQPQHF	TGCAGCGTTGCAGGGGGCGACGGTCAGCCCCAGCATTTT
NA	TRBJ2-2	TRBD2	TRBV15	15	CATSAGGTLGGELFF	TGTGCCACCAGCGCGGGGGGCACCCTCGGCGGGGAGCTGTTTTTT